The 9 T cell receptor beta chains in this list originate from one sample, sequenced in a study of T cells after yellow fever vaccination. In TCRdb, the 5' RACE reads were re-called with MiXCR into one record per CDR3 protein. Of tens of thousands of distinct CDR3 sequences in the sample, just over 6.5% were seen once. Material: CD8+ T cells sorted from PBMCs, obtained approximately 47 days after the first yellow fever vaccination. All receptors come from a man younger than 35 who received the YFV17D yellow fever vaccine.

V and J are TRBV29-1 and TRBJ2-1, with D perhaps TRBD1 (7 bases). The CDR3 consists of 18 residues. Deletions cut 2 bases from V and 7 bases from J, with 27 bases between. Germline V gene data show CDR1 as SQVTM and CDR2 as ANQGSEA. CDR3: CSVEPRDPKGALENEQFF. The CDR3 DNA is TGCAGCGTTGAACCGCGGGACCCAAAGGGGGCTTTAGAAAATGAGCAGTTCTTC.

This clonotype has more than one count but fewer than ten. The V gene is TRBV7-9, the J gene TRBJ1-4; D is unclear. This CDR3 region has 14 residues. From germline, CDR1 is SEHNR and CDR2 FQNEAQ (reference sequence). The germline V and J ends were trimmed by 0 bases and 0 bases, with 2 bases remaining between them. CDR3 residues: CASSLASTNEKLFF. CDR3 DNA: TGTGCCAGCAGCTTAGCTTCAACTAATGAAAAACTGTTTTTT.

In this sample, this clonotype turned up many times. The genes are TRBV5-4 and TRBJ2-7; the match to TRBD1 covers 8 bases. The V segment lost 3 bases and the J segment 3 bases; nucleotides outside the gene matches: 5. Germline CDR1 SGHNT, CDR2 YYREEE (reference sequence). The CDR3 is made up of 14 amino acids. The CDR3, as DNA: TGTGCCAGCAGCTCCGGGACAGGCGTCTACGAGCAGTACTTC. Its translation is CASSSGTGVYEQYF.

The V call is TRBV5-5, the J call TRBJ1-6; 7 nucleotides line up with TRBD1. Per germline, CDR1 SGHKS and CDR2 YYEKEE (reference sequence). This CDR3 region has 16 residues. V lost 3 bases and J lost 7; bases outside the gene matches: 10. In nucleotides, the CDR3 is TGTGCCAGCAGCTCAACGAACCGGGACAGAAATTCACCCCTCCACTTT. Translation: CASSSTNRDRNSPLHF.

In this sample, this clonotype turned up a few times. The chain combines TRBV5-6 with TRBJ2-1; TRBD2 is a possible D gene (5 bases). The CDR3 is 13 amino acids. Germline values: CDR1 SGHDT, CDR2 YYEEEE. V was pared by 1 base and J by 7 bases, with 9 bases between. The CDR3 here is CASSLPGWNEQFF. CDR3 coding DNA: TGTGCCAGCAGCTTGCCGGGGTGGAATGAGCAGTTCTTC.

Here the CDR3 DNA reads TGTGCCAGCAGCTTGGGTACAGGGGACTACAATGAGCAGTTCTTC. Amino acids: CASSLGTGDYNEQFF. The rearrangement uses TRBV5-4 and TRBJ2-1; 7 bases line up with TRBD1. The CDR3 totals 15 residues. CDR1 SGHNT and CDR2 YYREEE come from the germline V gene (reference sequence). V lost 0 bases, J lost 3 bases, and 3 bases stayed unmatched.

The V and J genes are TRBV13 and TRBJ2-2, with TRBD2 identical over 10 bases. From germline, CDR1 is PRHDT and CDR2 FYEKMQ (reference sequence). The CDR3 consists of 14 residues. V dropped 7 bases and J dropped 10; count of bases not matched to a gene: 9. The CDR3 coding sequence is TGTGCCAGCACCACCTTCAGCGGGGGGGAGGAGCTGTTTTTT. Its translation is CASTTFSGGEELFF.

Comment on this clonotype: A much larger clone lies a single base off, so this may be a read error. V is TRBV28 and J is TRBJ1-1; the D gene is possibly TRBD1 (5 bases). This CDR3 spans 16 amino acids. The germline CDR1 and CDR2 sequences are MDHEN and SYDVKM. The CDR3 nucleotides are TGTGTCAGCGGCCCCCCCATGGGACCCATAAGCCCTGAAGCTTTCTTT. This translates into CVSGPPMGPISPEAFF.

Note on this clonotype: A read error is possible here, since a much larger clone lies one base away. The rearrangement joins TRBV4-1 to TRBJ1-1; tentatively, D is TRBD1 (6 bases). CDR3 size: 16 residues. CDR1 and CDR2 (germline): MGHRA, YSYEKL. Trimming left V 0 bases short and J 7 bases short, with 18 bases between. CDR3 nucleotide sequence: TGCGCCAGCAGCCAAGAAGCTAGGACAGATTTCGTTGAAGCTTTCTTT. It specifies CASSQEARTDFVEAFF.